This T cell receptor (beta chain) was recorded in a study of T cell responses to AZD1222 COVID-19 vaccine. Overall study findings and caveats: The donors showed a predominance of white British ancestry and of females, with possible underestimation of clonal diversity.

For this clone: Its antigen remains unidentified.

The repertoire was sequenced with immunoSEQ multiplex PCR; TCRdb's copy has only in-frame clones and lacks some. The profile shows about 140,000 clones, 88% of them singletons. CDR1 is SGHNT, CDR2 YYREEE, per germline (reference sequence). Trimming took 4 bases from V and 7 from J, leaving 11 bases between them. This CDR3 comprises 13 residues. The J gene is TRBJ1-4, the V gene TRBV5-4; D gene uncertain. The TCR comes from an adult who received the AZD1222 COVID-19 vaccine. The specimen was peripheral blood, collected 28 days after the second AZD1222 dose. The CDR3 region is CASSTFGIEKLFF. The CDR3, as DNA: TGTGCCAGCAGCACGTTCGGGATTGAAAAACTGTTTTTT.